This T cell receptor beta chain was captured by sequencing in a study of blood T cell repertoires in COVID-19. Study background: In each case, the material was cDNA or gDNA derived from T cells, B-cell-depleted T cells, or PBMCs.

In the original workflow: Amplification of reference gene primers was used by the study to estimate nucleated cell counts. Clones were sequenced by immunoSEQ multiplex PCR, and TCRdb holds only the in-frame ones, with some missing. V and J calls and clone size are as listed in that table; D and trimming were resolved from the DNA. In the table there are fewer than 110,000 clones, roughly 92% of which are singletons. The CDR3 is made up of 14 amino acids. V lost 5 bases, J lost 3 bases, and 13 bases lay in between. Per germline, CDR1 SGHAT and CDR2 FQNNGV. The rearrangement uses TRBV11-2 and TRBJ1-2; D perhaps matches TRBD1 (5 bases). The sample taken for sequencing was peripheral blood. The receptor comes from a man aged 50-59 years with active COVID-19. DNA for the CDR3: TGTGCCAGCAGCGCCCGGACGGGGGACTATGGCTACACCTTC. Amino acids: CASSARTGDYGYTF.